Presented here are 21 T cell receptor beta chains from one specimen sequenced in a study of blood T cell repertoires in COVID-19. Generated by immunoSEQ multiplex PCR, the TCRdb table keeps only in-frame clones and is missing some. The sample has about 140,000 clones; 86% are singletons. The sample consisted of peripheral blood. The receptor set was obtained from a woman aged 60 to 75 with acute or convalescent COVID-19.

This clone has a single count. This chain links TRBV30 with TRBJ1-5, with D perhaps TRBD1 (5 bases). This CDR3 spans 11 amino acids. Trimming stripped 0 bases from V and 9 bases from J, with 6 bases between. Looked up from germline, CDR1 is GTSNPN and CDR2 is SVGIG (reference sequence). DNA of the CDR3: TGTGCCTGGAGTGTTCAGGGGCCCCAGCATTTT. It translates to CAWSVQGPQHF.

J is TRBJ2-7 and V is TRBV6-2 or TRBV6-3; a possible D gene is TRBD1 (6 bases). V was clipped by 2 bases and J by 1 base, with 18 bases between them. CDR1 MNHEY and CDR2 SVGEGT come from the germline V gene. This CDR3 has 17 residues. CDR3 in DNA: TGTGCCAGCAGTTACGGGCAGGGGACGAAACGTTCCTACGAGCAGTACTTC. This translates into CASSYGQGTKRSYEQYF.

This chain connects TRBV9 to TRBJ1-1, with TRBD1 identical over 7 bases. Germline V gene sequence: CDR1 SGDLS, CDR2 YYNGEE. The CDR3 spans 15 residues. V gave up 4 bases and J gave up 5 bases; unmatched junction bases: 11. CDR3 nucleotides: TGTGCCAGCAGCCCAGAGAGAGGGGGCTGGACTGAAGCTTTCTTT. Translating gives CASSPERGGWTEAFF.

This rearrangement joins TRBV6-5 to TRBJ2-7; maybe TRBD2 (6 bases). This CDR3 is built from 13 residues. Trimming took off 6 bases at V and 4 bases at J, with 13 bases between the two ends. Germline lookup yields CDR1 MNHEY and CDR2 SVGAGI. CDR3 in amino acids: CASSGLSPYEQYF. In DNA form, the CDR3 reads TGTGCCAGCAGCGGACTATCCCCTTACGAGCAGTACTTC.

The chain links TRBV2 to TRBJ2-5, with 9 bases fitting TRBD2. V lost 0 bases and J lost 1; bases outside the gene matches: 3. The CDR3 has 16 residues. Germline V CDR1 and CDR2: SNHLY, FYNNEI. The CDR3 region is CASSEASGGTQETQYF. CDR3 DNA sequence: TGTGCCAGCAGTGAAGCAAGCGGGGGGACCCAAGAGACCCAGTACTTC.

This clone was counted a few times. This chain connects TRBV5-1 to TRBJ2-5; D not certain. From germline, CDR1 is SGHRS and CDR2 YFSETQ. The V gene lost 0 bases and the J gene lost 1 base, with 4 bases spanning the gap. The CDR3 has 13 amino acids. The CDR3 DNA sequence: TGCGCCAGCAGCTTGGGTCTCCAAGAGACCCAGTACTTC. Its translation: CASSLGLQETQYF. Full variable domain (outside the CDR3, taken from reference TRBV5-1 and TRBJ2-5): KAGVTQTPRYLIKTRGQQVTLSCSPISGHRSVSWYQQTPGQGLQFLFEYFSETQRNKGNFPGRFSGRQFSNSRSEMNVSTLELGDSALYLCASSLGLQETQYFGPGTRLLVL.

The V call is TRBV6-5, the J call TRBJ1-1, with 9 bases matching TRBD1. The germline gives CDR1 MNHEY, CDR2 SVGAGI. V lost 6 bases to trimming and J lost 7 bases; unmatched junction nucleotides: 6. This CDR3 is 13 amino acids long. CDR3 sequence reads: CASRGTGRGEAFF. For the CDR3, the DNA is TGTGCCAGCAGAGGGACAGGGAGAGGTGAAGCTTTCTTT.

The chain joins TRBV5-4 to TRBJ2-3; TRBD2 matches 7 bases. After removal of 1 base from V and 5 bases from J, the junction contained 4 bases not matched to a gene. The V gene's germline CDR1 is SGHNT and CDR2 YYREEE (reference sequence). This CDR3 region has 14 residues. The CDR3 sequence: CASSLRLAGDTQYF. For the CDR3, the DNA is TGTGCCAGCAGCTTGAGACTAGCTGGAGATACGCAGTATTTT.

The chain employs TRBV7-9 and TRBJ1-2; possible D gene TRBD1, 6 bases. This CDR3 has 14 residues. The germline V and J ends were trimmed by 2 bases and 4 bases, with 11 bases remaining between them. Germline CDR1 is SEHNR and CDR2 is FQNEAQ (reference sequence). CDR3 sequence reads: CASSLSDSAYGYTF. As DNA, the CDR3 is TGTGCCAGCAGCTTATCGGACAGCGCCTATGGCTACACCTTC. Full variable domain (rest looked up from reference TRBV7-9 and TRBJ1-2): DTGVSQNPRHKITKRGQNVTFRCDPISEHNRLYWYRQTLGQGPEFLTYFQNEAQLEKSRLLSDRFSAERPKGSFSTLEIQRTEQGDSAMYLCASSLSDSAYGYTFGSGTRLTVV.

The chain recombines TRBV24-1 with TRBJ2-5; 10 bases agree with TRBD1. Losses at the gene ends were 4 bases for V and 4 bases for J; bases not matched to a gene: 5. The germline V gene encodes CDR1 KGHDR and CDR2 SFDVKD. The CDR3 covers 15 residues. Here the CDR3 reads CATSDPRQGAETQYF. The DNA for the CDR3 is TGTGCCACCAGTGACCCTCGACAGGGGGCAGAGACCCAGTACTTC.

The V call is TRBV5-1, the J call TRBJ1-1; D not resolved. The V end lost 4 bases, the J end lost 8 bases, and 15 bases lay between the germline ends. Germline V lookup: CDR1 SGHRS, CDR2 YFSETQ. The CDR3 has 13 amino acids. CDR3 residues: CASSGAQHSEAFF. The DNA of the CDR3 is TGCGCCAGCAGCGGAGCACAACACTCGGAAGCTTTCTTT.

This sequence joins TRBV30 and TRBJ2-7; 8 bases fit TRBD1. CDR1 GTSNPN and CDR2 SVGIG come from the germline V gene (reference sequence). J was trimmed by 5 bases and V by 2 bases; bases with no gene match: 8. The CDR3 totals 14 residues. The CDR3 here is CAWSPSDREDEQYF. The CDR3 DNA is TGTGCCTGGAGTCCGTCGGACAGGGAGGACGAGCAGTACTTC.

Written as DNA, the CDR3 is TGTGCCAGCAGTGAAGTTGAAACGGGGGCTGGAAACACCATATATTTT. Amino acids: CASSEVETGAGNTIYF. This rearrangement joins TRBV6-1 to TRBJ1-3, with TRBD1 as a possible D gene (5 bases). This CDR3 is built from 16 residues. V was clipped by 1 base and J by 2 bases, with 12 bases between them. CDR1 is MNHNS and CDR2 is SASEGT in the germline V gene.

The gene calls are TRBV6-5 and TRBJ2-3; a possible D gene is TRBD2 (5 bases). With 8 bases removed from V and 6 bases from J, the gap between germline ends came to 9 bases. Germline CDR1 and CDR2: MNHEY and SVGAGI. The CDR3 covers 11 residues. CDR3 coding DNA: TGTGCCAGCTGGGAGTTGGATACGCAGTATTTT. Encoded protein: CASWELDTQYF.

The V and J genes are TRBV9 and TRBJ2-6; possible D gene TRBD1, 6 bases. The germline V gene encodes CDR1 SGDLS and CDR2 YYNGEE. This CDR3 has 14 residues. Trimming left V 5 bases short and J 0 bases short, with 6 bases between. Here the CDR3 DNA reads TGTGCCAGCAGAGGGGGCTCTGGGGCCAACGTCCTGACTTTC. Its translation is CASRGGSGANVLTF.

This chain's CDR3 is CASSTRLEAETQYF. In DNA form, the CDR3 reads TGTGCCAGCAGCACAAGGCTAGAAGCAGAGACCCAGTACTTC. The chain has TRBV7-8 and TRBJ2-5; D remains ambiguous. CDR1 and CDR2 (germline): SGHVS, FQNEAQ. CDR3 length equals 14 residues. The V and J ends lost 5 bases and 4 bases respectively, with 14 bases between them.

The chain recombines TRBV4-1 with TRBJ2-7, with 9 bases identical to TRBD2. J was trimmed by 4 bases and V by 0 bases; bases with no gene match: 10. Germline-derived CDR1 and CDR2 are MGHRA and YSYEKL. CDR3 length: 17 amino acids. CDR3 in DNA: TGCGCCAGCAGCCAAGAGGGTAGCGGGGGCGGAAGATACGAGCAGTACTTC. Its protein is CASSQEGSGGGRYEQYF.

By share, this clone counts as medium-sized. This chain connects TRBV6-5 to TRBJ1-1; D is possibly TRBD1 (5 bases). The CDR3 contains 14 residues. Trimming cost V 4 bases and J 0 bases, with 9 bases left between them. CDR1 and CDR2 (germline): MNHEY, SVGAGI. This CDR3 is CASSWARVNTEAFF. The DNA for the CDR3 is TGTGCCAGCAGTTGGGCCAGGGTGAACACTGAAGCTTTCTTT.

This clone has a handful of counts. CDR3 sequence reads: CASSEQDSPLHF. CDR3 nucleotides: TGTGCCAGCAGCGAACAGGATTCACCCCTCCACTTT. The V call is TRBV7-9, the J call TRBJ1-6; possibly TRBD1 for D (5 bases). Trimming took 5 bases from V and 8 from J, leaving 7 bases between them. Germline lookup yields CDR1 SEHNR and CDR2 FQNEAQ (reference sequence). The CDR3 contains 12 residues.

The V and J genes are TRBV5-6 and TRBJ2-5, with 9 positions matching TRBD2. J was trimmed by 5 bases and V by 4 bases; bases with no gene match: 9. Per the germline V gene, CDR1 is SGHDT and CDR2 is YYEEEE. The CDR3 runs to 15 residues. For the CDR3, the DNA is TGTGCCAGCAGCGATCCGGGACTAGCTACGGAGACCCAGTACTTC. This codes for CASSDPGLATETQYF. Filled out from reference TRBV5-6 and TRBJ2-5, the complete variable domain reads DAGVTQSPTHLIKTRGQQVTLRCSPKSGHDTVSWYQQALGQGPQFIFQYYEEEERQRGNFPDRFSGHQFPNYSSELNVNALLLGDSALYLCASSDPGLATETQYFGPGTRLLVL.

The gene calls are TRBV7-8 and TRBJ2-2; TRBD2 is a possible D gene (5 bases). The CDR3 contains 14 residues. Trimming left V 5 bases short and J 7 bases short, with 14 bases between. CDR1 is SGHVS and CDR2 is FQNEAQ in the germline V gene. CDR3 loop: CASSLPSRGGELFF. As DNA, the CDR3 is TGTGCCAGCAGCCTCCCCTCCCGGGGCGGGGAGCTGTTTTTT.